The 32 T cell receptor beta chains below come from one sample, sequenced in a study of blood T cell repertoires in COVID-19 (dated by TCRdb to 2019 to 2021). The receptor library was made with the immunoSEQ multiplex PCR assay. Drawn from immuneACCESS, this table holds only the in-frame rearrangements with V and J called that TCRdb kept. Clones are partly lost; checked studies trace under half to an unresolved V gene and leave the rest unexplained. This sample holds over 200,000 clones; 89% were observed only once. Around 6.9% of the sample goes to the ten largest clones. Sequencing used peripheral blood. Receptor source: a man aged 55-75 years who had recovered from COVID-19.

This CDR3 is CASSPPGQTVNGYTF. The CDR3 DNA reads TGTGCCAGCAGCCCTCCGGGACAAACCGTGAATGGCTACACCTTC. The rearrangement joins TRBV7-9 to TRBJ1-2; a possible D gene is TRBD1 (6 bases). This CDR3 region has 15 residues. CDR1 and CDR2 from the germline V gene are SEHNR and FQNEAQ (reference sequence). Trimming took 5 bases from V and 6 from J, leaving 19 bases between them.

This chain joins TRBV27 and TRBJ2-2; the match to TRBD2 covers 10 bases. The CDR3 covers 17 residues. The germline V gene has CDR1 MNHEY and CDR2 SMNVEV (reference sequence). J gave up 1 base and V 6 bases, and 8 bases lay outside the gene matches. This CDR3 reads CASRSLAGVVNTGELFF. The CDR3 DNA reads as TGTGCCAGCAGAAGCCTAGCGGGGGTGGTGAACACCGGGGAGCTGTTTTTT.

J is TRBJ2-1 and V is TRBV6-2 or TRBV6-3, with 9 bases that match TRBD1. Germline CDR1 is MNHEY and CDR2 is SVGEGT. The J segment lost 8 bases and the V segment lost 2 bases, leaving 7 bases of the junction unmatched. This CDR3 region has 15 residues. The CDR3, as DNA: TGTGCCAGCAGTTACCCGGGACAGGGACGACATGAGCAGTTCTTC. It yields the protein CASSYPGQGRHEQFF.

The rearrangement uses TRBV5-5 and TRBJ1-2; 7 positions agree with TRBD1. This CDR3 contains 13 residues. The V segment lost 4 bases and the J segment 6 bases; nucleotides outside the gene matches: 6. Germline V gene data show CDR1 as SGHKS and CDR2 as YYEKEE (reference sequence). CDR3 amino acids: CASSIQGLNGYTF. The CDR3 nucleotides read TGTGCCAGCAGCATACAGGGGTTGAATGGCTACACCTTC.

V gene TRBV5-1 combines with J gene TRBJ1-1; TRBD1 might be the D (6 bases). The V end was cut by 4 bases, the J end by 5 bases, with 12 bases between. CDR3 length: 13 amino acids. From germline, CDR1 is SGHRS and CDR2 YFSETQ. The CDR3 protein is CASSPPRGTEAFF. The CDR3 bases are TGCGCCAGCAGCCCTCCCAGGGGAACTGAAGCTTTCTTT.

The rearrangement uses TRBV25-1 and TRBJ2-3; 9 nucleotides align to TRBD1. Unmatched junction bases numbered 6, after V lost 5 bases and J lost 3 bases. The CDR3 covers 15 residues. The germline gives CDR1 MGHDK, CDR2 SYGVNS. For the CDR3, the DNA is TGTGCCAGCAGTTTTACAGGGGGCTGGACAGATACGCAGTATTTT. Translating gives CASSFTGGWTDTQYF.

The chain has TRBV7-3 and TRBJ1-1, with a tentative D call TRBD1 (5 bases). Deletions cut 3 bases from V and 7 bases from J, with 12 bases between. The germline V gene has CDR1 SGHTA and CDR2 FQGTGA. CDR3 length: 13 residues. DNA of the CDR3: TGTGCCAGCAGCTTTGGGGCTGGTGGTGAAGCTTTCTTT. This gives the protein CASSFGAGGEAFF.

The chain couples TRBV18 to TRBJ2-5; D is perhaps TRBD2 (6 bases). In germline, CDR1 is KGHSH, CDR2 LQKENI. The V and J ends lost 6 bases and 5 bases respectively, with 16 bases between them. The CDR3 consists of 14 residues. DNA of the CDR3: TGTGCCAGCTCCCCTCTGGAGGCGGGGGAGACCCAGTACTTC. Amino acid sequence: CASSPLEAGETQYF.

The rearrangement links TRBV24-1 to TRBJ2-7, with D possibly matching TRBD2 (5 bases). V shed 5 bases and J shed 2 bases, with 12 bases lying between them. The CDR3 consists of 14 residues. The germline V gene has CDR1 KGHDR and CDR2 SFDVKD. The CDR3: CATSASSPPYEQYF. CDR3 in DNA: TGTGCCACCAGTGCTTCTAGCCCGCCCTACGAGCAGTACTTC.

Only one count was recorded for this clone. The chain recombines TRBV24-1 with TRBJ2-1; the D gene is possibly TRBD2 (7 bases). CDR1 and CDR2 (germline): KGHDR, SFDVKD. V lost 2 bases and J 4 bases, leaving 14 bases between the germline ends. The CDR3 length is 16 residues. The CDR3 region is CATSDSAGARYNEQFF. In DNA form, the CDR3 reads TGTGCCACCAGTGATTCCGCGGGGGCGCGGTACAATGAGCAGTTCTTC.

This chain links TRBV5-1 with TRBJ1-2; D call uncertain. This CDR3 has 14 amino acids. Germline CDR1 reads SGHRS; CDR2 reads YFSETQ. V gave up 6 bases and J gave up 7 bases, with 19 bases separating them. CDR3 in amino acids: CASTTGEGWSGYTF. The CDR3 bases are TGCGCCAGCACCACCGGGGAGGGCTGGAGTGGCTACACCTTC.

The chain employs TRBV29-1 and TRBJ2-1; possibly TRBD2 for D (7 bases). Germline CDR1 and CDR2: SQVTM and ANQGSEA. The CDR3 length is 13 residues. Trimming removed 4 bases from V and 8 bases from J, with 15 bases in between. The CDR3: CSVGGRGGDEQFF. The CDR3 DNA reads as TGCAGCGTTGGTGGGAGAGGGGGGGATGAGCAGTTCTTC.

The gene calls are TRBV6-1 and TRBJ1-2, with TRBD1 matching over 7 bases. The CDR3 runs 18 residues. Per the germline V gene, CDR1 is MNHNS and CDR2 is SASEGT. V shed 4 bases, J shed 0 bases, and the junction held 14 bases outside the gene matches. CDR3 DNA: TGTGCCAGCAGTGCCGTACAGGGGTTAGGAGGAGCTAACTATGGCTACACCTTC. It codes for CASSAVQGLGGANYGYTF.

The CDR3 DNA is TGCGCCAGCAGCCAAGATTCCAGGGGCTATGGCTACACCTTC. It encodes CASSQDSRGYGYTF. The chain joins TRBV4-1 to TRBJ1-2, with TRBD1 as a possible D gene (6 bases). The V and J ends lost 0 bases and 4 bases respectively, with 9 bases between them. This CDR3 is 14 amino acids long. Looked up from germline, CDR1 is MGHRA and CDR2 is YSYEKL.

The chain has TRBV11-1 and TRBJ1-2; no firm D call. CDR1 is SGHAT, CDR2 FQDESV, per germline (reference sequence). This CDR3 has 13 amino acids. Trimming removed 5 bases from V and 4 bases from J, with 11 bases in between. The CDR3 here is CASSKGGSYGYTF. The CDR3 DNA is TGTGCCAGCAGCAAAGGCGGGTCCTATGGCTACACCTTC.

The chain combines TRBV4-1 with TRBJ1-3; a possible D gene is TRBD1 (6 bases). V lost 5 bases, J lost 0 bases, and 14 bases lay in between. CDR3 size: 16 residues. Germline CDR1 reads MGHRA; CDR2 reads YSYEKL. This chain's CDR3 is CASSSAKGGSGNTIYF. In DNA form, the CDR3 reads TGCGCCAGCAGCTCGGCAAAAGGGGGCTCTGGAAACACCATATATTTT.

V gene TRBV4-3 combines with J gene TRBJ2-7; a weak D match, TRBD2 (6 bases). This CDR3 is built from 15 residues. V lost 2 bases and J lost 4, with 15 bases in between. In germline, CDR1 is LGHNA, CDR2 YSLEER. The CDR3 here is CASSQQWGGGYEQYF. CDR3 coding DNA: TGCGCCAGCAGCCAACAGTGGGGAGGAGGTTACGAGCAGTACTTC.

The V gene is TRBV28, the J gene TRBJ2-1; 9 nucleotides align to TRBD2. The length of the CDR3 is 18 residues. Germline CDR1 is MDHEN and CDR2 is SYDVKM. V lost 1 base, J lost 0 bases, and 7 bases stayed unmatched. This chain's CDR3 is CASSLSPWREGSYNEQFF. Written as DNA, the CDR3 is TGTGCCAGCAGTTTATCCCCTTGGCGGGAGGGCTCCTACAATGAGCAGTTCTTC.

This rearrangement joins TRBV27 to TRBJ1-5, with D possibly TRBD1 on 6 matching bases. V was trimmed by 2 bases and J by 5 bases, leaving 10 bases between them. The CDR3 length is 14 residues. Germline V gene lookup returns CDR1 MNHEY and CDR2 SMNVEV (reference sequence). CDR3 residues: CASSLIGGYQPQHF. CDR3 bases: TGTGCCAGCAGTTTAATAGGGGGATATCAGCCCCAGCATTTT.

The gene calls are TRBV6-7 and TRBJ2-3; D possibly corresponds to TRBD2 (6 bases). TRBV6-7 is an ORF, and what it does is uncertain. The germline V and J ends were trimmed by 0 bases and 2 bases, with 12 bases remaining between them. The CDR3 is made up of 16 amino acids. CDR3 sequence: CASSYSWRGLTDTQYF. The DNA of the CDR3 is TGTGCCAGCAGTTACTCTTGGCGGGGCCTCACAGATACGCAGTATTTT.

The CDR3 is CASSLPSRTTWSPGELFF. In DNA form, the CDR3 reads TGTGCCAGCAGCTTACCTAGCCGGACTACCTGGTCCCCCGGGGAGCTGTTTTTT. This chain links TRBV13 with TRBJ2-2; D is possibly TRBD2 (6 bases). Germline values: CDR1 PRHDT, CDR2 FYEKMQ (reference sequence). The CDR3 consists of 18 residues. V lost 2 bases and J 6 bases, leaving 22 bases between the germline ends.

DNA for the CDR3: TGTGCCAGCAGCTTAGGACAGCCGAACACTGAAGCTTTCTTT. Translated, it gives CASSLGQPNTEAFF. This rearrangement joins TRBV13 to TRBJ1-1; no reliable D call. CDR3 length equals 14 residues. Looked up from germline, CDR1 is PRHDT and CDR2 is FYEKMQ (reference sequence). V lost 0 bases and J lost 1, with 6 bases in between.

The chain couples TRBV14 to TRBJ2-5; 9 nucleotides line up with TRBD2. V shed 0 bases and J 0 bases; nucleotides not matched to a gene: 2. The germline V gene encodes CDR1 SGHDN and CDR2 FVKESK. The CDR3 is made up of 16 amino acids. The CDR3 nucleotides read TGTGCCAGCAGCCAAGACAGCGGGGGGTACCAAGAGACCCAGTACTTC. This gives the protein CASSQDSGGYQETQYF.

The chain links TRBV7-2 to TRBJ2-1, with TRBD1 matching 8 bases. The CDR3 is made up of 13 amino acids. Germline V gives CDR1 SGHTA, CDR2 FQGNSA. V shed 7 bases and J 5 bases; nucleotides not matched to a gene: 4. This chain's CDR3 is CASTLTGDNEQFF. The CDR3 nucleotides are TGTGCCAGCACCTTGACAGGGGACAATGAGCAGTTCTTC.

This chain joins TRBV28 and TRBJ2-7; 11 nucleotides align to TRBD1. The CDR3 covers 15 residues. V was pared by 2 bases and J by 3 bases, with 3 bases of the junction left unmatched. Germline assignment: CDR1 MDHEN and CDR2 SYDVKM. CDR3 sequence reads: CASSLTGTGGYEQYF. In DNA form, the CDR3 reads TGTGCCAGCAGTTTAACCGGGACAGGGGGCTACGAGCAGTACTTC.

V gene TRBV6-5 combines with J gene TRBJ1-3; 9 bases are shared with TRBD1. The CDR3 extends over 15 amino acids. The germline V gene has CDR1 MNHEY and CDR2 SVGAGI. V lost 7 bases and J lost 6; bases outside the gene matches: 10. CDR3 DNA: TGTGCCAGCAACACCGGGACAGGGAGAGAAAACACCATATATTTT. Translation: CASNTGTGRENTIYF.

The chain joins TRBV19 to TRBJ2-3; TRBD2 agrees at 11 bases. The V gene end was trimmed by 6 bases and the J gene end by 1 base; junction bases not matched to a gene: 3. CDR1 and CDR2 from the germline V gene are LNHDA and SQIVND (reference sequence). The CDR3 sequence is 15 residues long. CDR3 sequence reads: CASSPSGGRTDTQYF. In nucleotides, the CDR3 is TGTGCCAGTAGCCCTAGCGGGGGGCGCACAGATACGCAGTATTTT.

At least ten counts were recorded for this clone. For the CDR3, the DNA is TGTGCCAGCAGCTCCTCCGGGACAGGGGTGAATTCACCCCTCCACTTT. Translation gives CASSSSGTGVNSPLHF. The chain is built from TRBV7-3 and TRBJ1-6, with 10 bases that match TRBD1. Germline V gene sequence: CDR1 SGHTA, CDR2 FQGTGA. Trimming cost V 4 bases and J 7 bases; bases outside gene matches: 7. This CDR3 region has 16 residues.

CDR3 nucleotides: TGCGCCAGCAGCCAAGGGCAGGGGAGTGAAAAACTGTTTTTT. The encoded protein is CASSQGQGSEKLFF. V is TRBV4-1 and J is TRBJ1-4; weak D call: TRBD1 (6 bases). CDR1 is MGHRA, CDR2 YSYEKL, per germline. CDR3 length: 14 amino acids. The V gene lost 1 base and the J gene lost 7 bases, with 10 bases spanning the gap.

This clone appeared a single time. V gene TRBV27 combines with J gene TRBJ2-5, with D possibly matching TRBD2 (6 bases). With 4 bases removed from V and 2 bases from J, the gap between germline ends came to 20 bases. This CDR3 region has 17 residues. Germline V gene data show CDR1 as MNHEY and CDR2 as SMNVEV (reference sequence). This CDR3 reads CASSSDLSPGLQETQYF. For the CDR3, the DNA is TGTGCCAGCAGTTCCGACTTGTCCCCCGGACTACAAGAGACCCAGTACTTC.

The chain joins TRBV19 to TRBJ1-2, with D possibly matching TRBD1 (6 bases). The germline V and J ends were trimmed by 4 bases and 14 bases, with 23 bases remaining between them. Germline V gene lookup returns CDR1 LNHDA and CDR2 SQIVND (reference sequence). The CDR3 has 14 residues. CDR3 sequence reads: CASSTYPGDTLLTF. The CDR3 DNA sequence: TGTGCCAGTAGTACCTACCCCGGGGACACTCTTCTTACCTTC.

The rearrangement links TRBV28 to TRBJ1-5; possibly TRBD1 for D (5 bases). The CDR3 is 12 amino acids. V lost 6 bases and J 2 bases, leaving 5 bases between the germline ends. CDR1 and CDR2 from the germline V gene are MDHEN and SYDVKM. CDR3 residues: CASSRGNQPQHF. Written as DNA, the CDR3 is TGTGCCAGCAGCAGGGGCAATCAGCCCCAGCATTTT. Supplemented by reference TRBV28 and TRBJ1-5, the full variable domain reads DVKVTQSSRYLVKRTGEKVFLECVQDMDHENMFWYRQDPGLGLRLIYFSYDVKMKEKGDIPEGYSVSREKKERFSLILESASTNQTSMYLCASSRGNQPQHFGDGTRLSIL.